This TCR beta chain is from a study of T cells in tumors after PD-1 blockade. Study background: Patients received pembrolizumab 200 mg every 3 weeks or cemiplimab 350 mg every 2 weeks.

Sequencing was performed with immunoSEQ multiplex PCR; in TCRdb, only in-frame clones are kept and a portion is missing. This table holds 55,000 to 65,000 clones, about 80% found once. Trimming at V came to 4 bases and at J to 5 bases, leaving 17 bases not matched to a gene. This CDR3 spans 17 amino acids. CDR1 SGHNT and CDR2 YYREEE come from the germline V gene (reference sequence). This specimen consisted of PBMCs, obtained before anti-PD-1 treatment. The gene calls are TRBV5-4 and TRBJ1-1; 7 bases agree with TRBD1. This clonotype was sampled from a human donor with basal cell carcinoma. CDR3 protein: CASSILIYRGRGTEAFF. The CDR3 DNA is TGTGCCAGCAGCATTCTCATTTACAGGGGTCGGGGGACTGAAGCTTTCTTT. Full variable domain (remainder filled in from reference TRBV5-4 and TRBJ1-1): ETGVTQSPTHLIKTRGQQVTLRCSSQSGHNTVSWYQQALGQGPQFIFQYYREEENGRGNFPPRFSGLQFPNYSSELNVNALELDDSALYLCASSILIYRGRGTEAFFGQGTRLTVV.